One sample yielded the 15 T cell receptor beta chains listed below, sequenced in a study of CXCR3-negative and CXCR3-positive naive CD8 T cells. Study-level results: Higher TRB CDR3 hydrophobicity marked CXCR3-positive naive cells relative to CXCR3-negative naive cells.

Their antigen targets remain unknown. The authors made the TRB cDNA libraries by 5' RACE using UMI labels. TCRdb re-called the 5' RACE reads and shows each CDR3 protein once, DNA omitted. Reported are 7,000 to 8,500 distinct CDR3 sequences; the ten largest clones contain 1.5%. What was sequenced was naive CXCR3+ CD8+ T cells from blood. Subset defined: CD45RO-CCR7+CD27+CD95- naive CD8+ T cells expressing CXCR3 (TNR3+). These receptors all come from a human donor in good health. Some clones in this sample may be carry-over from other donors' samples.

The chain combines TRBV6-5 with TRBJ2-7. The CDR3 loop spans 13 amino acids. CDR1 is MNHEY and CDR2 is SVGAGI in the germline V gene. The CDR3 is CASSYRVSYEQYF.

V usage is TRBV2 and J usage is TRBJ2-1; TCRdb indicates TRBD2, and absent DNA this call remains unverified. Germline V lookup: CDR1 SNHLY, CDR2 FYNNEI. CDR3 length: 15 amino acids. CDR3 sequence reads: CASSVGTFERHEQFF.

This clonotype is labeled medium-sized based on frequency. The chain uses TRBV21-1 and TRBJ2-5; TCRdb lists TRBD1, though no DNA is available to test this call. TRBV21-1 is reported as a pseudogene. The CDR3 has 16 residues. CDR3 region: CASSSRRDRTQETQYF.

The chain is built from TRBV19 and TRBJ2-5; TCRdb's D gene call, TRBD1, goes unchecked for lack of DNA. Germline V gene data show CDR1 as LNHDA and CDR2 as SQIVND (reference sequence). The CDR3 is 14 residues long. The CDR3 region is CASSSPGAEETQYF.

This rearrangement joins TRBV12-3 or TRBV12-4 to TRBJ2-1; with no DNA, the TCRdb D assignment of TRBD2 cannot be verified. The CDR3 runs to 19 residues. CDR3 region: CASSSPTSSGGPTYNEQFF.

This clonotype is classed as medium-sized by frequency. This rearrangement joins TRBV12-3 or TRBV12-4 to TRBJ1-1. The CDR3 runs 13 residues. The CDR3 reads CASSLGKNTEAFF.

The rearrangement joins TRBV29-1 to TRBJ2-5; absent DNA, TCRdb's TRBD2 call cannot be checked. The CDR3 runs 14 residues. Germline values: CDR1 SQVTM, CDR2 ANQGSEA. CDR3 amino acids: CSVDGGGPQETQYF.

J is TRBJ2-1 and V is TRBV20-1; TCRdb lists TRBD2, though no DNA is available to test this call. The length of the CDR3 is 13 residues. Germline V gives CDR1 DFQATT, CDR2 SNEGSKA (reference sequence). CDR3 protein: CSATGTSRYEQFF.

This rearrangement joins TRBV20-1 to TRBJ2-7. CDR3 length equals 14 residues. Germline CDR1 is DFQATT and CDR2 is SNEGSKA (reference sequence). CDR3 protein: CSARDIRTDYEQYF.

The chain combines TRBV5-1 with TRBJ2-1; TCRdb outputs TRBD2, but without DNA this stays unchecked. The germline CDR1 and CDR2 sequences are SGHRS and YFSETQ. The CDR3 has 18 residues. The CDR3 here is CASSLGLAGAPLDREQFF.

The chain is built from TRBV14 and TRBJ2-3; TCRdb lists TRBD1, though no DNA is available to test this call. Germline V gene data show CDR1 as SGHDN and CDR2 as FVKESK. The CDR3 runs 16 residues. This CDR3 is CASSRVIGTVEDTQYF.

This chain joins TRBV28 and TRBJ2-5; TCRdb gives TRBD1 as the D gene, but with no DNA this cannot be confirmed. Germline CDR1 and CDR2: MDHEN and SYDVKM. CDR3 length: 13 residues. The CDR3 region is CASMGLHQETQYF.

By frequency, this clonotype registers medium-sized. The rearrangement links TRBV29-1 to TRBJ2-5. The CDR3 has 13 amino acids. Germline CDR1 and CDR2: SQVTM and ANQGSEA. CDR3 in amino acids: CSVVPSWGETQYF.

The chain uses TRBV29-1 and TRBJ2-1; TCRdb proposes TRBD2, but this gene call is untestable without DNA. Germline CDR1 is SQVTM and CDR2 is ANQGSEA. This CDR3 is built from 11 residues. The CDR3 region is CSGLGGNEQFF.

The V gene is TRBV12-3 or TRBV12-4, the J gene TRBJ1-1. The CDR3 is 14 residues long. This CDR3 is CASSFGLKNTEAFF.